The 15 T cell receptor beta chains presented below share a single source sample, sequenced in a study of blood T cell repertoires in COVID-19. Some clones are missing from TCRdb's copy, which holds only in-frame ones; the method was immunoSEQ multiplex PCR. In the table there are approximately 290,000 clones, 70% to 90% of which are singletons. Sequenced: PBMCs or T cells enriched from blood (not recorded which). These receptors originate from a woman aged 25 to 39 who had recovered from COVID-19.

The genes are TRBV28 and TRBJ2-1; 10 positions match TRBD1. CDR1 and CDR2 from the germline V gene are MDHEN and SYDVKM. This CDR3 spans 13 amino acids. Trimming removed 6 bases from V and 6 bases from J; junction bases left unmatched: 2. This chain's CDR3 is CASRGQGINEQFF. The CDR3 DNA is TGTGCCAGCAGGGGACAGGGGATCAATGAGCAGTTCTTC.

This clone was detected many times. This chain joins TRBV27 and TRBJ1-6; 9 positions agree with TRBD1. This CDR3 contains 15 residues. The V gene's germline CDR1 is MNHEY and CDR2 SMNVEV (reference sequence). Trimming removed 2 bases from V and 7 bases from J; junction bases left unmatched: 3. This chain's CDR3 is CASSLPQGANSPLHF. DNA of the CDR3: TGTGCCAGCAGTTTACCACAGGGGGCCAATTCACCCCTCCACTTT.

The CDR3 is CATSRDIKGGSPLHF. The CDR3 bases are TGTGCCACCAGCAGAGATATAAAAGGGGGATCACCCCTCCACTTT. This chain connects TRBV15 to TRBJ1-6, with D tentatively TRBD1 (6 bases). Trimming cost V 0 bases and J 10 bases, with 13 bases left between them. The germline V gene has CDR1 LNHNV and CDR2 YYDKDF (reference sequence). This CDR3 has 15 residues.

The V call is TRBV7-9, the J call TRBJ1-4; 8 nucleotides agree with TRBD1. CDR1 and CDR2 (germline): SEHNR, FQNEAQ (reference sequence). CDR3 length: 17 amino acids. The V segment lost 1 base and the J segment 3 bases; nucleotides outside the gene matches: 7. The CDR3 protein is CASSLEGRGPSNEKLFF. The DNA of the CDR3 is TGTGCCAGCAGCTTAGAGGGCAGGGGGCCATCTAATGAAAAACTGTTTTTT.

The chain uses TRBV28 and TRBJ2-7; TRBD1 matches 7 bases. The CDR3 sequence is 18 residues long. V gave up 1 base and J gave up 4 bases; unmatched junction bases: 16. Germline loops: CDR1 MDHEN, CDR2 SYDVKM. Here the CDR3 reads CASSLLWRFGGQRYEQYF. CDR3 coding DNA: TGTGCCAGCAGTTTATTATGGCGATTTGGGGGACAGAGGTACGAGCAGTACTTC. Full variable domain (remainder filled in from reference TRBV28 and TRBJ2-7): DVKVTQSSRYLVKRTGEKVFLECVQDMDHENMFWYRQDPGLGLRLIYFSYDVKMKEKGDIPEGYSVSREKKERFSLILESASTNQTSMYLCASSLLWRFGGQRYEQYFGPGTRLTVT.

This clone was seen just once. The chain recombines TRBV14 with TRBJ1-1; D is perhaps TRBD1 (5 bases). Per the germline V gene, CDR1 is SGHDN and CDR2 is FVKESK. The CDR3 has 15 amino acids. Trimming stripped 4 bases from V and 0 bases from J, with 12 bases between. The CDR3, as DNA: TGTGCCAGCAGCCGCCCCCCCAGGGTGAACACTGAAGCTTTCTTT. Its protein is CASSRPPRVNTEAFF.

This clone was recorded a few times. This chain links TRBV5-1 with TRBJ2-7, with D possibly TRBD1 on 6 matching bases. Germline V gene sequence: CDR1 SGHRS, CDR2 YFSETQ. Trimming left V 2 bases short and J 5 bases short, with 14 bases between. The CDR3 is 14 amino acids. This CDR3 is CASSFFQGHHEQYF. The CDR3 region has the DNA TGCGCCAGCAGCTTTTTTCAGGGGCATCACGAGCAGTACTTC.

V usage is TRBV29-1 and J usage is TRBJ1-5; 9 bases align to TRBD1. V lost 6 bases and J lost 4; bases outside the gene matches: 13. This CDR3 has 16 amino acids. CDR1 and CDR2 (germline): SQVTM, ANQGSEA. CDR3 in DNA: TGCAGCGTAGCGACGTCGGGGACAGGGCTGAATCAGCCCCAGCATTTT. Translating it yields CSVATSGTGLNQPQHF.

The CDR3 region is CASSEARDRELTNEKLFF. In DNA, the CDR3 is TGTGCCAGCAGTGAAGCGCGTGACAGGGAGTTAACTAATGAAAAACTGTTTTTT. This rearrangement joins TRBV2 to TRBJ1-4; 7 bases align to TRBD1. The V gene's germline CDR1 is SNHLY and CDR2 FYNNEI. V lost 0 bases, J lost 1 base, and 8 bases stayed unmatched. CDR3 length: 18 residues.

V is TRBV5-1 and J is TRBJ2-2, with 10 bases matching TRBD2. The V gene end was trimmed by 1 base and the J gene end by 6 bases; junction bases not matched to a gene: 6. Germline V gene lookup returns CDR1 SGHRS and CDR2 YFSETQ. The CDR3 totals 16 residues. The CDR3 region is CASSLTGTSVPGELFF. The CDR3 DNA is TGCGCCAGCAGCTTGACCGGGACTAGCGTTCCCGGGGAGCTGTTTTTT.

The chain employs TRBV6-1 and TRBJ1-2; TRBD1 matches 8 bases. The ends lost 2 bases at V and 3 bases at J; junction bases unmatched: 8. The CDR3 spans 16 residues. Germline CDR1 and CDR2: MNHNS and SASEGT. CDR3 protein: CASSEFAAGGDYGYTF. CDR3 in DNA: TGTGCCAGCAGTGAATTTGCGGCAGGGGGCGACTATGGCTACACCTTC.

Written as DNA, the CDR3 is TGTGCCAGCAGTTCCGGACTAGCGGGTTACAATGAGCAGTTCTTC. This codes for CASSSGLAGYNEQFF. V is TRBV28 and J is TRBJ2-1; TRBD2 matches 11 bases. This CDR3 region has 15 residues. V lost 4 bases to trimming and J lost 4 bases; unmatched junction nucleotides: 3. Germline CDR1 reads MDHEN; CDR2 reads SYDVKM.

V is TRBV28 and J is TRBJ1-3; D is undetermined. The CDR3 has 14 residues. Germline-derived CDR1 and CDR2 are MDHEN and SYDVKM. V lost 7 bases, J lost 4 bases, and 14 bases lay in between. The CDR3 DNA reads as TGTGCCAGCACTCGTAACTGGAGGGGAAACACCATATATTTT. Protein: CASTRNWRGNTIYF.

This rearrangement joins TRBV9 to TRBJ1-3; D unclear. V was pared by 7 bases and J by 3 bases, with 14 bases between. The CDR3 is made up of 14 amino acids. Germline-derived CDR1 and CDR2 are SGDLS and YYNGEE. The CDR3 DNA follows: TGTGCCAGCGGAAGCGGAGGGAGTGGAAACACCATATATTTT. It encodes CASGSGGSGNTIYF.

The chain is built from TRBV6-5 and TRBJ2-1; 7 nucleotides align to TRBD1. The length of the CDR3 is 13 residues. Trimming took 4 bases from V and 10 from J; bases not matched to a gene: 7. Germline V gene lookup returns CDR1 MNHEY and CDR2 SVGAGI. In DNA form, the CDR3 reads TGTGCCAGCAGTTCGGGACAGCTAGGCGAGCAGTTCTTC. Its translation is CASSSGQLGEQFF.